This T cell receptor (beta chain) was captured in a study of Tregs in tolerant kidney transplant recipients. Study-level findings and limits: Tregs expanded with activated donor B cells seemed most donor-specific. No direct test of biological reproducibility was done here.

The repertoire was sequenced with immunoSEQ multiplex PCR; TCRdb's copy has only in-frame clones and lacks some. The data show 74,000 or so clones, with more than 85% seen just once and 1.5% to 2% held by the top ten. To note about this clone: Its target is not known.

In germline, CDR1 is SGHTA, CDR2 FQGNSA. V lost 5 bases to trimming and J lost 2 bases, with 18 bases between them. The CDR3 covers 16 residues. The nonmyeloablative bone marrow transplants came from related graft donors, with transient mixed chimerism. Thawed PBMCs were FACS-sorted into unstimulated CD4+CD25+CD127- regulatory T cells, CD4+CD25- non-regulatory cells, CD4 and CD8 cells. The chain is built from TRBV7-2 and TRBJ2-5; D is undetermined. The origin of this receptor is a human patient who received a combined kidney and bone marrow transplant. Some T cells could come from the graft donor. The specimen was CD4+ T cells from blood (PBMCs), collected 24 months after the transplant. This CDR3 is CASSIPGTSFQETQYF. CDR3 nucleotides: TGTGCCAGCAGCATCCCCGGTACTTCCTTTCAAGAGACCCAGTACTTC.